These T cell receptor beta chains were read from a single sample in a study of blood T cell repertoires in COVID-19. The table came from immunoSEQ multiplex PCR; TCRdb's copy has only in-frame clones and leaves some out. Among roughly 290,000 clones, approximately 85% were seen once, and the ten largest hold 0.85% to 0.9%. The sample comprised peripheral blood. The origin of the receptors is a human donor with COVID-19, enrolled during active disease. The donor label of this sample is uncertain. Both conserved end residues are trimmed from each CDR3. Fields, in order: V gene, D gene, CDR3 length, CDR3 protein. A D gene is named only where the DNA matches it firmly.

>TRBV14|-|13
ASSQGDDRYYGYT
>TRBV7-2|-|13
ASSLLTGSGNTIY
>TRBV5-1|-|13
ASSSSRGYNEKLF
>TRBV11-2|-|12
ASSHPGRQETQY
>TRBV19|-|12
ASSPGATNEKLF
>TRBV4-1|TRBD1|12
AARQGAMLPEQY
>TRBV15|-|10
ATSINGVEAF
>TRBV7-2|TRBD2|14
ASSLGTSGSADTQY
>TRBV3-1/TRBV3-2|TRBD1|15
ASSQPGQGAGNTEAF
>TRBV27|-|11
ASSSAGRNEQF
>TRBV28|TRBD1|14
ASSPGGQGAIQPQH